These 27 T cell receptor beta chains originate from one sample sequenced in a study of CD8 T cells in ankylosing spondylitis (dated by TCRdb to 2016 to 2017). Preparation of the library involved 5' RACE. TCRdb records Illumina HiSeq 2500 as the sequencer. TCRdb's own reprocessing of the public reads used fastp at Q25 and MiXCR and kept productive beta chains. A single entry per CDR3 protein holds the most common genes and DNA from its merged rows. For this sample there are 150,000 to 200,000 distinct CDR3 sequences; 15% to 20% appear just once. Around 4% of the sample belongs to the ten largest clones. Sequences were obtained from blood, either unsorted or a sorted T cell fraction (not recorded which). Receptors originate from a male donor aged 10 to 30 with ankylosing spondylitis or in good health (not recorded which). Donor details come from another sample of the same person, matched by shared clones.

This CDR3 reads CASSLGDYASTDTQYF. CDR3 nucleotides: TGCGCCAGCAGCTTGGGGGACTACGCTAGCACAGATACGCAGTATTTT. This chain uses TRBV5-1 with TRBJ2-3; 7 positions match TRBD2. V trimming: 0 bases; J trimming: 0 bases; junction bases outside the gene matches: 4. The CDR3 consists of 16 residues. In germline, CDR1 is SGHRS, CDR2 YFSETQ.

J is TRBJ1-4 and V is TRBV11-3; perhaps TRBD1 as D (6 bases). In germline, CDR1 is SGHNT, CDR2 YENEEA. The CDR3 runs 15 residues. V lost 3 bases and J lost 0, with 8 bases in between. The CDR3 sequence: CASSFTGSTNEKLFF. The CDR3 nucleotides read TGTGCCAGCAGCTTCACAGGGTCAACTAATGAAAAACTGTTTTTT.

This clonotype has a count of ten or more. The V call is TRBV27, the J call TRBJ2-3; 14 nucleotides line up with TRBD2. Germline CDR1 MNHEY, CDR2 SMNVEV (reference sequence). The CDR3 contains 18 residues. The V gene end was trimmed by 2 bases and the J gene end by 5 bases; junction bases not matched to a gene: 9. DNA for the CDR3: TGTGCCAGCAGTTTACGGACTAGCGGGGGGAGGGCCATAGATACGCAGTATTTT. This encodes CASSLRTSGGRAIDTQYF.

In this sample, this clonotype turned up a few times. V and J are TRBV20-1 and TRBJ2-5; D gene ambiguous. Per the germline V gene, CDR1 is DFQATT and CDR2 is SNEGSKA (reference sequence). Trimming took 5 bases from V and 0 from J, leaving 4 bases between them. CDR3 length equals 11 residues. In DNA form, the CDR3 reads TGCAGTGCTGAGAACCAAGAGACCCAGTACTTC. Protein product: CSAENQETQYF.

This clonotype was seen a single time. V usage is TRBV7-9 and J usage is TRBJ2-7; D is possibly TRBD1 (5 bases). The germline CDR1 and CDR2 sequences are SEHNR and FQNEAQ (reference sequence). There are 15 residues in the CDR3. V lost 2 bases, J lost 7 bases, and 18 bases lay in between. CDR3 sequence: CASSLLREPLSEQYF. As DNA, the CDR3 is TGTGCCAGCAGCTTACTCAGGGAACCCCTCTCGGAGCAGTACTTC.

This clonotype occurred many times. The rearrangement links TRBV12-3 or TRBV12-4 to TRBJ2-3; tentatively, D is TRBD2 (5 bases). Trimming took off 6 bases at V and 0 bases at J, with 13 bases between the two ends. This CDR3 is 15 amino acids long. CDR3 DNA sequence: TGTGCCAGCAGGTCTGGACGGACTAGCACAGATACGCAGTATTTT. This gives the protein CASRSGRTSTDTQYF.

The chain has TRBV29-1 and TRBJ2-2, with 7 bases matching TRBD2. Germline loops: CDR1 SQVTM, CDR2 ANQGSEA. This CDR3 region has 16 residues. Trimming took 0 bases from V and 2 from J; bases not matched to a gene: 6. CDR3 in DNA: TGCAGCGTTGAAGAGGGAGGGCGTACCAACACCGGGGAGCTGTTTTTT. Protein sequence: CSVEEGGRTNTGELFF.

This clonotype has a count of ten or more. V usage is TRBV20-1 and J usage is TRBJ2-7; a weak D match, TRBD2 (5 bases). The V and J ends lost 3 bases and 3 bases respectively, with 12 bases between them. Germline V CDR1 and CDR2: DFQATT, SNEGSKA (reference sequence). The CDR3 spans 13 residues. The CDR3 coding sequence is TGCAGTGCTAGGGTTCTACTAGACTACGAGCAGTACTTC. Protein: CSARVLLDYEQYF.

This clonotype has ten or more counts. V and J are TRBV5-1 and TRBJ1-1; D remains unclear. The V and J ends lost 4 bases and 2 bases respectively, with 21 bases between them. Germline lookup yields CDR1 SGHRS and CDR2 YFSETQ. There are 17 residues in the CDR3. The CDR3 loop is CASSTPTDVRDNTEAFF. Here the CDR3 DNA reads TGCGCCAGCAGCACCCCGACGGATGTCAGAGATAACACTGAAGCTTTCTTT.

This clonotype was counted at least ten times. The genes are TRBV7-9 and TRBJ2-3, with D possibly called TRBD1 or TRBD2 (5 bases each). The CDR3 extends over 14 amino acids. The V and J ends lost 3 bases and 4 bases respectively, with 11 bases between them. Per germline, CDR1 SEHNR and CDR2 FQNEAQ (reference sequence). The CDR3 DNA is TGTGCCAGCAGCTTTTGGGGGTCGGCAGATACGCAGTATTTT. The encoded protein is CASSFWGSADTQYF.

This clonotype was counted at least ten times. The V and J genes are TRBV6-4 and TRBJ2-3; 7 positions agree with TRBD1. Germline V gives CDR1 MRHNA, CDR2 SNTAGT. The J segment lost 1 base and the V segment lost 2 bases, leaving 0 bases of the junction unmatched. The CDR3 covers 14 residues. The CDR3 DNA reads TGTGCCAGCAGTGACGGACAGGGCACAGATACGCAGTATTTT. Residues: CASSDGQGTDTQYF.

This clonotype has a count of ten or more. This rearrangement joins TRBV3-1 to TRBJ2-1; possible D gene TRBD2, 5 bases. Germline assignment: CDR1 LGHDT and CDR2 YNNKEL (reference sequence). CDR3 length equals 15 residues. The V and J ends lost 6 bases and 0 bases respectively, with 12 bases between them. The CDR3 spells CASRQSGSSYNEQFF. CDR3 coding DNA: TGTGCCAGCAGACAAAGCGGAAGCTCCTACAATGAGCAGTTCTTC.

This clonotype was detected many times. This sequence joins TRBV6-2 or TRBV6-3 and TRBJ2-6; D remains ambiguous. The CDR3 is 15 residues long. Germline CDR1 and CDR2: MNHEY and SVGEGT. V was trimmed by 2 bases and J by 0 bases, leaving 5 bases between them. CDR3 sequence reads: CASSYADSGANVLTF. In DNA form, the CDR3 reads TGTGCCAGCAGTTACGCTGACTCTGGGGCCAACGTCCTGACTTTC.

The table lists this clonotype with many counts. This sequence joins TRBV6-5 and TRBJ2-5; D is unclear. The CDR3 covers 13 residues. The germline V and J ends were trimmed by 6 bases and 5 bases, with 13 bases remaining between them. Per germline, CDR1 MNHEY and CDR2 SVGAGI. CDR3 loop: CASSQSSLETQYF. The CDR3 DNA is TGTGCCAGCAGCCAGAGTAGCCTCGAGACCCAGTACTTC.

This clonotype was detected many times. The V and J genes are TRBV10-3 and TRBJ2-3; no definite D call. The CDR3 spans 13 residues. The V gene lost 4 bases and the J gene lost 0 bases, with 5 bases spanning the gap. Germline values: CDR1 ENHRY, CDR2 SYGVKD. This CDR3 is CAISGTSTDTQYF. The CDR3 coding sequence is TGTGCCATCAGTGGAACTAGCACAGATACGCAGTATTTT.

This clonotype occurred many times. CDR3 sequence reads: CSARERRRSISTDTQYF. Here the CDR3 DNA reads TGCAGTGCTAGAGAACGGCGGAGATCGATAAGCACAGATACGCAGTATTTT. V is TRBV20-1 and J is TRBJ2-3; D not certain. The CDR3 contains 17 residues. Germline values: CDR1 DFQATT, CDR2 SNEGSKA (reference sequence). V was shortened by 0 bases and J by 0 bases, with 16 bases between the two germline ends.

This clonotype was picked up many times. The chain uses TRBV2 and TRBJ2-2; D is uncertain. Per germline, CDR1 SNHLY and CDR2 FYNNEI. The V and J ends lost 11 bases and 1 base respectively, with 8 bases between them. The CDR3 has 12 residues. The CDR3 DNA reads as TGTGCCGCCGGACGGAACACCGGGGAGCTGTTTTTT. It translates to CAAGRNTGELFF.

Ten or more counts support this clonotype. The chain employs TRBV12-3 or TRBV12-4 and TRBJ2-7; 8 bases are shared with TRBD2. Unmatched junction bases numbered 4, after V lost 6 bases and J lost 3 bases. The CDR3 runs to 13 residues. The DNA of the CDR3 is TGTGCCAGCAGGGCCGGGACTAGCTACGAGCAGTACTTC. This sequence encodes CASRAGTSYEQYF.

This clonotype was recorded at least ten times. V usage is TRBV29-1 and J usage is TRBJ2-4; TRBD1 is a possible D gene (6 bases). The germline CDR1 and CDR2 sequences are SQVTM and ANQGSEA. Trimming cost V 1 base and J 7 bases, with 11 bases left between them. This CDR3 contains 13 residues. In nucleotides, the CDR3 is TGCAGCGTTGAAGGAAGACAGGCCAACATTCAGTACTTC. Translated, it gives CSVEGRQANIQYF.

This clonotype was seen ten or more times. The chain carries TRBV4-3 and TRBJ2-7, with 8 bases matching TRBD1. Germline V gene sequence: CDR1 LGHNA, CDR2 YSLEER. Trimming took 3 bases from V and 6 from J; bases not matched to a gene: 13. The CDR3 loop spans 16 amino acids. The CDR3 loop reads CASSQTPGQVFPEQYF. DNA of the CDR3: TGCGCCAGCAGCCAGACCCCGGGACAGGTCTTTCCCGAGCAGTACTTC.

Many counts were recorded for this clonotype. CDR3 amino acids: CASNPLPGTYNEQFF. The CDR3 coding sequence is TGCGCCAGCAACCCTTTACCGGGGACGTACAATGAGCAGTTCTTC. This chain joins TRBV5-1 and TRBJ2-1; D could derive from TRBD1 or TRBD2 (5 bases each). This CDR3 is built from 15 residues. The V gene's germline CDR1 is SGHRS and CDR2 YFSETQ. The V gene lost 6 bases and the J gene lost 4 bases, with 17 bases spanning the gap.

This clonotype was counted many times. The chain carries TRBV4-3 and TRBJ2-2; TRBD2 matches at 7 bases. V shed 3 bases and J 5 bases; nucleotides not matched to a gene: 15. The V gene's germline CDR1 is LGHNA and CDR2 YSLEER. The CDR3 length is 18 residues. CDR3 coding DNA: TGCGCCAGCAGCCATTACCAGCTTCGAGGGAGGGCTACCGGGGAGCTGTTTTTT. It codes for CASSHYQLRGRATGELFF.

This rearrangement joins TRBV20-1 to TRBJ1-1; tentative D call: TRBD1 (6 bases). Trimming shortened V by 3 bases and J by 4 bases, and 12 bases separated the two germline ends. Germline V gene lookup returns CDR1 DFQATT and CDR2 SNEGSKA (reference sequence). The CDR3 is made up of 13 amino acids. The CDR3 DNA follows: TGCAGTGCTAGGTTACAGGGTGGCACTGAAGCTTTCTTT. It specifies CSARLQGGTEAFF.

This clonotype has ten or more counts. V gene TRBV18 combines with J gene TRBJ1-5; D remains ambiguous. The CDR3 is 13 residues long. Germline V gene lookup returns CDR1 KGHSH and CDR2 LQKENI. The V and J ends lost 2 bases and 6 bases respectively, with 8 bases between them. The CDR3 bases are TGTGCCAGCTCACCAGGGTGGACTCAGCCCCAGCATTTT. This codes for CASSPGWTQPQHF.

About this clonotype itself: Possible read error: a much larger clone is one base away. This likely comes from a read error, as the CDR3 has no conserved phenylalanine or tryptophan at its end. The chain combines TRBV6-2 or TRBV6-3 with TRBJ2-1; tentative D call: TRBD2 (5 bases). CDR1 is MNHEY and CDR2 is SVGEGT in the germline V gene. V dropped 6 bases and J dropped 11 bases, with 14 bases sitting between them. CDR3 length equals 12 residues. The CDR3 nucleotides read TGTGCCAGCAGCCCCGCTGAGCGGAAGCAGTTCTGC. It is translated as CASSPAERKQFC.

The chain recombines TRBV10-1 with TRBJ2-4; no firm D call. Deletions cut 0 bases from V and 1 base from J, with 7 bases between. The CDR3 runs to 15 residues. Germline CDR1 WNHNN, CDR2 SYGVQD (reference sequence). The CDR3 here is CASSESSNAKNIQYF. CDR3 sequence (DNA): TGCGCCAGCAGTGAGTCATCCAACGCCAAAAACATTCAGTACTTC.

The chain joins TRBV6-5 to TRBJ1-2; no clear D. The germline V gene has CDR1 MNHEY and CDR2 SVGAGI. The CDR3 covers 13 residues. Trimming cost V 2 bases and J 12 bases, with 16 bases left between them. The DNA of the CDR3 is TGTGCCAGCAGTTACGAGGGTCGTAGTTGGGACACCTTC. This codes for CASSYEGRSWDTF.